This T cell receptor (beta chain) stems from a study of blood T cells in healthy people across ages. Study outcomes and limitations: Per-million-T-cell TCR beta diversity fell roughly linearly with age.

Every participating donor contributed 8.5 to 10 milliliters of peripheral blood through a draw. Alongside a J-beta primer mix, a sample-barcoded 5' primer served in a second PCR lasting 7 to 11 cycles. MiXCR, run by TCRdb on the 5' RACE reads, gives a single entry per CDR3 protein. The sample shows about 1.8 million distinct CDR3 sequences, about 50% of them seen only once. Remarks on this clonotype: Its specificity is not known.

The receptor was isolated from a woman aged 40 to 49 in good health. Sequencing input: blood.

DNA of the CDR3: TGTGCCAGCAGCGTAGATCCTAGCGGGCATGAGCAGTACTTC. It specifies CASSVDPSGHEQYF. V usage is TRBV9 and J usage is TRBJ2-7; 8 bases map to TRBD2. Germline CDR1 SGDLS, CDR2 YYNGEE. V shed 0 bases and J 7 bases; nucleotides not matched to a gene: 6. The CDR3 is 14 residues long.